These 21 T cell receptor beta chains were sequenced from one sample in a study of identifying expanded T cells in peripheral blood. TCRdb's table, derived via immunoSEQ multiplex PCR, lists solely in-frame clones and lacks some. There are 90,000 to 100,000 clones in the sample; about nine tenths occur only once, and approximately 3.9% lies in the top ten. The sequencing sample was made of blood. These receptors all come from a person aged 18 to 75 in good health.

This clone was counted between two and nine times. The gene calls are TRBV27 and TRBJ1-5; D gene uncertain. V lost 5 bases to trimming and J lost 0 bases, with 11 bases between them. There are 15 residues in the CDR3. CDR1 and CDR2 (germline): MNHEY, SMNVEV (reference sequence). The CDR3 DNA reads as TGTGCCAGCAGTCTTGGGCGGTATAGCAATCAGCCCCAGCATTTT. It is translated as CASSLGRYSNQPQHF.

This rearrangement joins TRBV29-1 to TRBJ1-1; TRBD1 agrees at 10 bases. V dropped 7 bases and J dropped 0; count of bases not matched to a gene: 2. The CDR3 contains 13 residues. The germline gives CDR1 SQVTM, CDR2 ANQGSEA. CDR3 in amino acids: CSGGQGMNTEAFF. The CDR3, as DNA: TGCAGCGGGGGACAGGGGATGAACACTGAAGCTTTCTTT.

This clone has more than one count but fewer than ten. The V and J genes are TRBV15 and TRBJ2-2; 9 bases are shared with TRBD1. Losses at the gene ends were 1 base for V and 3 bases for J; bases not matched to a gene: 0. This CDR3 comprises 15 residues. CDR1 LNHNV and CDR2 YYDKDF come from the germline V gene (reference sequence). This chain's CDR3 is CATSRGTGDTGELFF. In nucleotides, the CDR3 is TGTGCCACCAGCAGAGGGACAGGGGACACCGGGGAGCTGTTTTTT.

The chain is built from TRBV2 and TRBJ1-4, with 7 positions matching TRBD1. The germline V gene encodes CDR1 SNHLY and CDR2 FYNNEI. V gave up 4 bases and J gave up 2 bases; unmatched junction bases: 13. The CDR3 has 18 residues. The CDR3 DNA sequence: TGTGCCAGCAGTGGCCGGGACAGCCCGACCGAGACTAATGAAAAACTGTTTTTT. Its protein product is CASSGRDSPTETNEKLFF.

A few counts support this clone. This chain uses TRBV7-3 with TRBJ2-3; 7 bases map to TRBD2. Germline assignment: CDR1 SGHTA and CDR2 FQGTGA. This CDR3 contains 16 residues. Germline trimming cut 4 bases from V and 1 base from J; bases unmatched to any gene: 8. For the CDR3, the DNA is TGTGCCAGCAGCTCGGGGAGCGGGGCTCGCACAGATACGCAGTATTTT. Translating gives CASSSGSGARTDTQYF.

This rearrangement joins TRBV2 to TRBJ2-1; possibly TRBD2 for D (5 bases). V gave up 7 bases and J gave up 10 bases, with 17 bases separating them. The CDR3 is made up of 13 amino acids. Germline V CDR1 and CDR2: SNHLY, FYNNEI. The CDR3 DNA follows: TGTGCCAGCACCCTCAAGGCGGGTTGGGAGCAGTTCTTC. This codes for CASTLKAGWEQFF. Looking up the rest from reference TRBV2 and TRBJ2-1 gives the full variable domain: EPEVTQTPSHQVTQMGQEVILRCVPISNHLYFYWYRQILGQKVEFLVSFYNNEISEKSEIFDDQFSVERPDGSNFTLKIRSTKLEDSAMYFCASTLKAGWEQFFGPGTRLTVL.

The chain links TRBV4-1 to TRBJ2-1; 8 bases fit TRBD1. J was trimmed by 4 bases and V by 1 base; bases with no gene match: 9. Germline CDR1 and CDR2: MGHRA and YSYEKL. The CDR3 length is 17 residues. CDR3 nucleotide sequence: TGCGCCAGCAGCCAAGGTGGGTTCGGACAGGGATACAATGAGCAGTTCTTC. It translates to CASSQGGFGQGYNEQFF.

The gene calls are TRBV28 and TRBJ2-1, with unresolved D. This CDR3 contains 12 residues. Germline CDR1 and CDR2: MDHEN and SYDVKM. Trimming took off 3 bases at V and 8 bases at J, with 8 bases between the two ends. For the CDR3, the DNA is TGTGCCAGCAGTTTGGCGTATGATGAGCAGTTCTTC. Its protein product is CASSLAYDEQFF.

This clone was seen more than once but under ten times. The chain has TRBV5-1 and TRBJ2-3, with a possible D match to TRBD1 (5 bases). The CDR3 contains 13 residues. Germline CDR1 and CDR2: SGHRS and YFSETQ. V was shortened by 5 bases and J by 5 bases, with 12 bases between the two germline ends. The CDR3: CASSQGQGDTQYF. As DNA, the CDR3 is TGCGCCAGCAGTCAGGGTCAAGGAGATACGCAGTATTTT.

The gene calls are TRBV11-2 and TRBJ1-4, with 12 bases matching TRBD1. The length of the CDR3 is 15 residues. Per germline, CDR1 SGHAT and CDR2 FQNNGV. The V segment lost 3 bases and the J segment 6 bases; nucleotides outside the gene matches: 2. DNA for the CDR3: TGTGCCAGCAGCTTGGGGGACAGGGGGCATGAAAAACTGTTTTTT. Protein: CASSLGDRGHEKLFF. The full variable domain, its missing parts supplied by reference TRBV11-2 and TRBJ1-4, is EAGVAQSPRYKIIEKRQSVAFWCNPISGHATLYWYQQILGQGPKLLIQFQNNGVVDDSQLPKDRFSAERLKGVDSTLKIQPAKLEDSAVYLCASSLGDRGHEKLFFGSGTQLSVL.

V and J are TRBV6-6 and TRBJ1-2; D may be TRBD1 (5 bases). Germline CDR1 and CDR2: MNHNY and SVGAGI (reference sequence). Trimming took 0 bases from V and 8 from J, leaving 13 bases between them. The CDR3 loop spans 14 amino acids. The CDR3 here is CASSYSGTSRGYTF. The CDR3 DNA follows: TGTGCCAGCAGTTACTCCGGGACTTCTAGGGGCTACACCTTC.

V usage is TRBV5-1 and J usage is TRBJ2-1; D is possibly TRBD1 or TRBD2 (5 bases each). The ends were cut back, 0 bases at V and 6 bases at J, with 13 bases in the middle. Germline V gene sequence: CDR1 SGHRS, CDR2 YFSETQ. The CDR3 is 15 amino acids. This chain's CDR3 is CASSLAGRGVNEQFF. DNA of the CDR3: TGCGCCAGCAGCTTGGCAGGGCGAGGGGTCAATGAGCAGTTCTTC.

V usage is TRBV28 and J usage is TRBJ2-7; the D gene could be TRBD1 or TRBD2 (5 bases each). CDR3 length equals 14 residues. Germline lookup yields CDR1 MDHEN and CDR2 SYDVKM. V lost 5 bases and J 0 bases, leaving 11 bases between the germline ends. The CDR3 DNA follows: TGTGCCAGCAGTCCCCGGGGCACCTCCTACGAGCAGTACTTC. It codes for CASSPRGTSYEQYF.

The genes are TRBV10-3 and TRBJ1-2, with unresolved D. V dropped 4 bases and J dropped 1 base, with 10 bases sitting between them. The V gene's germline CDR1 is ENHRY and CDR2 SYGVKD. The CDR3 is made up of 14 amino acids. The CDR3 DNA follows: TGTGCCATCAGTGCGAACGGGGTTAACTATGGCTACACCTTC. Encoded protein: CAISANGVNYGYTF.

The chain is built from TRBV18 and TRBJ2-5; TRBD2 matches at 8 bases. This CDR3 is built from 16 residues. The junction had 9 bases not matched to a gene; V was cut back by 0 bases and J by 6 bases. CDR1 KGHSH and CDR2 LQKENI come from the germline V gene. The CDR3 coding sequence is TGTGCCAGCTCACCACCGAGGACGGGGGGGCCGCAGACCCAGTACTTC. Its protein is CASSPPRTGGPQTQYF.

This chain uses TRBV5-1 with TRBJ1-6; D perhaps matches TRBD1 (5 bases). This CDR3 region has 17 residues. Germline V gives CDR1 SGHRS, CDR2 YFSETQ. Trimming cost V 4 bases and J 0 bases, with 14 bases left between them. CDR3 sequence: CASSGRDRSSYNSPLHF. DNA of the CDR3: TGCGCCAGCAGCGGCCGGGACCGCAGCTCCTATAATTCACCCCTCCACTTT.

J is TRBJ2-2 and V is TRBV7-3, with 7 bases aligning to TRBD1. The CDR3 loop spans 15 amino acids. V shed 7 bases, J shed 4 bases, and the junction held 9 bases outside the gene matches. Germline CDR1 and CDR2: SGHTA and FQGTGA. This CDR3 reads CASTGGPPGTGELFF. CDR3 coding DNA: TGTGCCAGCACAGGGGGTCCGCCGGGCACCGGGGAGCTGTTTTTT.

The V and J genes are TRBV9 and TRBJ1-6, with D unclear. Trimming removed 5 bases at V and 6 bases at J, with 18 bases between. The germline gives CDR1 SGDLS, CDR2 YYNGEE. This CDR3 comprises 16 residues. The CDR3 reads CASSERRNRANSPLHF. CDR3 coding DNA: TGTGCCAGCAGTGAAAGGAGGAATCGGGCTAATTCACCCCTCCACTTT.

The rearrangement links TRBV9 to TRBJ2-7; TRBD1 agrees at 7 bases. Trimming removed 0 bases from V and 2 bases from J; junction bases left unmatched: 8. This CDR3 spans 16 amino acids. Germline lookup yields CDR1 SGDLS and CDR2 YYNGEE. CDR3 in amino acids: CASSVGRGGQTYEQYF. Written as DNA, the CDR3 is TGTGCCAGCAGCGTAGGGAGAGGGGGACAGACCTACGAGCAGTACTTC.

The rearrangement joins TRBV28 to TRBJ2-3, with D hard to call. The CDR3 has 13 amino acids. Trimming stripped 5 bases from V and 5 bases from J, with 11 bases between. The V gene's germline CDR1 is MDHEN and CDR2 SYDVKM. CDR3 sequence (DNA): TGTGCCAGCAGTCTAAGTTCGGGAGATACGCAGTATTTT. It encodes CASSLSSGDTQYF.

This clone was seen a handful of times. The chain carries TRBV5-4 and TRBJ2-4; tentatively, D is TRBD1 (6 bases). CDR1 is SGHNT and CDR2 is YYREEE in the germline V gene (reference sequence). Trimming removed 4 bases from V and 3 bases from J, with 8 bases in between. The CDR3 is 13 amino acids. CDR3: CASSPDSKNIQYF. Written as DNA, the CDR3 is TGTGCCAGCAGCCCGGACAGCAAAAACATTCAGTACTTC.